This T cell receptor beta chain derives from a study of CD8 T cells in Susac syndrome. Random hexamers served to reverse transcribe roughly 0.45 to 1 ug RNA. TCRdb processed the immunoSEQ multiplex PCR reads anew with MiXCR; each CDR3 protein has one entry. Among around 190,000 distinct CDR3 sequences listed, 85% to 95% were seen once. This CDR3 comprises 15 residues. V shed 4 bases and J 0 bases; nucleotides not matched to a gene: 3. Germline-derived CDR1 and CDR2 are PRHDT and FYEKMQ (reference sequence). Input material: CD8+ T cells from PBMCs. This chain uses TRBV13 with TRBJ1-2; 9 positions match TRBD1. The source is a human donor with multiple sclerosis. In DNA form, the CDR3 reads TGTGCCAGCAGCTCAACAGGGGGCACTAACTATGGCTACACCTTC. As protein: CASSSTGGTNYGYTF.